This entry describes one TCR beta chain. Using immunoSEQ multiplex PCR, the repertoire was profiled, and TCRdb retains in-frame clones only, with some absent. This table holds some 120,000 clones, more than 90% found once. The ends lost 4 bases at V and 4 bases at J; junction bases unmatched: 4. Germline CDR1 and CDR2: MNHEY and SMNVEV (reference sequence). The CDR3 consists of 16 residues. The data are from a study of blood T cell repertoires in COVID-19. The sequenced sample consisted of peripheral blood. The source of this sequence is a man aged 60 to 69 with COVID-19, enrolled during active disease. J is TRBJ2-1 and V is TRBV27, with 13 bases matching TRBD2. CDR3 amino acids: CASSSPGLAGYNEQFF. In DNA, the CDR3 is TGTGCCAGCAGTTCCCCGGGACTAGCGGGATACAATGAGCAGTTCTTC.